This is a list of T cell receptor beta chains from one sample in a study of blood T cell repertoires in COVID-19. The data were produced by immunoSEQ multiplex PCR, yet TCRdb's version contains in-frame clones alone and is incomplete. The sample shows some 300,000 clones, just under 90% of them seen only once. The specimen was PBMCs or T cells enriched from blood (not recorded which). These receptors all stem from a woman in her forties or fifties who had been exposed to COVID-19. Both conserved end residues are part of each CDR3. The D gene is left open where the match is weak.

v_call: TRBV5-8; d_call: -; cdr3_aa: CASTTYQATGELFF
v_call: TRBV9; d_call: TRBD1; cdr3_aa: CASSATTGVSQPQHF
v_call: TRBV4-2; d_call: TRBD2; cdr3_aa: CASSPSLGLADTDTQYF
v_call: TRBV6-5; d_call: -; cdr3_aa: CASTPMSTSGNTIYF
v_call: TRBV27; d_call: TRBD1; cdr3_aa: CASSLGQGVSNQPQHF
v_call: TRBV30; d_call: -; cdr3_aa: CAWSVRGGGVYGYTF
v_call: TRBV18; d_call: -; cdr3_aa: CASSLRTVQETQYF
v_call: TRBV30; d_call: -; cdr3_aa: CAWSVEGHEQFF
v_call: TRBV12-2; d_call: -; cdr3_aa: CASRGDRVSEKLFF
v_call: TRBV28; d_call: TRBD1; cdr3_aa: CASSLGQGLVGQPQHF
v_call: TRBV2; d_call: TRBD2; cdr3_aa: CASSETRLAGGIDTQYF
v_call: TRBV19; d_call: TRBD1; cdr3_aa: CASSLDRVTEAFF
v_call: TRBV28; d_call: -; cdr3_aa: CASSLVRGGIYGYTF
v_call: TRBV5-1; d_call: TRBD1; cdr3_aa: CASSLTDRGTYNEQFF
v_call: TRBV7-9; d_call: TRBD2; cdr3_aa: CASSSGSGGAADTQYF
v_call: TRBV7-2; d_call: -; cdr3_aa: CASSLDPLLLQNSNQPQHF
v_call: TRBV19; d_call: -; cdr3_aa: CASSWGGDYGYTF